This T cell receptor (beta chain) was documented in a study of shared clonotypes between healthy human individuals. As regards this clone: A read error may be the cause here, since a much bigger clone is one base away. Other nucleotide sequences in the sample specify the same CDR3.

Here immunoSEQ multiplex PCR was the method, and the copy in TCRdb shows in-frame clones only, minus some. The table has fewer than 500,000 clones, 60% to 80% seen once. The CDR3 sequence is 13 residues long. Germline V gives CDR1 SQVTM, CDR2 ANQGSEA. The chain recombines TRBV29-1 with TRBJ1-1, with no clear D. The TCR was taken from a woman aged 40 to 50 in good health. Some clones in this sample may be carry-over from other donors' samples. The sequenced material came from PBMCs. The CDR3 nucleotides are TGCAGCGGTCGACTCCGGGGAAACACTGAAGCCTTCTTT. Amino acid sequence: CSGRLRGNTEAFF.